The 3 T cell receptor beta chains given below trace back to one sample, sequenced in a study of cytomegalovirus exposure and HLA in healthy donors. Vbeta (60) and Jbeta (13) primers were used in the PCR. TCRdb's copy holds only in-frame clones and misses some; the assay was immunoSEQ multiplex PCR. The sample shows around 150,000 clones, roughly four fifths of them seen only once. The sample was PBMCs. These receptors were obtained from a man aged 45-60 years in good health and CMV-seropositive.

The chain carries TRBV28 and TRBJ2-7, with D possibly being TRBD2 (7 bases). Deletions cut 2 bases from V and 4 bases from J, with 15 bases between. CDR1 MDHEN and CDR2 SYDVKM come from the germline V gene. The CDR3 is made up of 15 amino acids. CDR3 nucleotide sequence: TGTGCCAGCAGTTTACGGGGGGCTCTACCTTACGAGCAGTACTTC. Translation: CASSLRGALPYEQYF.

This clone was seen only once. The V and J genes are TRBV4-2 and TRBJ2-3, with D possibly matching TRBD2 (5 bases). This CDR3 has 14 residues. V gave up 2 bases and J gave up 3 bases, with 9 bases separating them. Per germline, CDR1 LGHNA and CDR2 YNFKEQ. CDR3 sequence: CASSQQPGTDTQYF. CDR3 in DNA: TGTGCCAGCAGCCAACAGCCGGGGACAGATACGCAGTATTTT.

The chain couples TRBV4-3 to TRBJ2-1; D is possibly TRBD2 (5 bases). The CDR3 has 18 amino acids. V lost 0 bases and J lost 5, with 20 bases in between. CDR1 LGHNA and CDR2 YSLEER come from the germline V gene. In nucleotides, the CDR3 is TGCGCCAGCAGCCAAGAAGGAATCGGTTGGCGGGCCGACAATGAGCAGTTCTTC. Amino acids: CASSQEGIGWRADNEQFF.